The T cell receptor beta chain described here comes from a study of blood T cell repertoires in COVID-19. In the study overall: Recovered status applied to Cohort 3 donors who had two consecutive negative PCRs. It also applied to those with clearance or with symptom resolution.

Participants had their cohort set by participant-reported clinical history. This CDR3 spans 13 amino acids. V was cut by 7 bases and J by 3 bases, with 10 bases left in between. The germline CDR1 and CDR2 sequences are MDHEN and SYDVKM. Using immunoSEQ multiplex PCR, the repertoire was profiled, and TCRdb retains in-frame clones only, with some absent. The sample has over 250,000 clones, around nine tenths seen once; the top ten hold roughly 2%. The receptor's source is a woman aged 55-70 years in a cohort exposed to, infected with or recovered from COVID-19 (not recorded which). What was sequenced was PBMCs or T cells enriched from blood (not recorded which). The chain links TRBV28 to TRBJ1-5, with D possibly TRBD1 on 6 matching bases. CDR3 amino acids: CASNRVDNQPQHF. The CDR3 nucleotides are TGTGCCAGCAACAGGGTGGACAATCAGCCCCAGCATTTT.